These 2 T cell receptor beta chains came from one sample sequenced in a study of blood T cell repertoires in COVID-19. Method: immunoSEQ multiplex PCR; TCRdb's copy keeps in-frame clones and lacks some. The sample lists fewer than 90,000 clones; around four fifths were seen once. The specimen was peripheral blood. The receptors originated from a human donor in a cohort sampled during active COVID-19.

This chain connects TRBV7-8 to TRBJ2-2; TRBD1 agrees at 7 bases. This CDR3 has 15 residues. Germline CDR1 is SGHVS and CDR2 is FQNEAQ. The V segment lost 5 bases and the J segment 5 bases; nucleotides outside the gene matches: 8. The DNA for the CDR3 is TGTGCCAGCAGCCCCGAGGGGGCTTGGACCGGGGAGCTGTTTTTT. The encoded protein is CASSPEGAWTGELFF.

The genes are TRBV28 and TRBJ1-2; D may be TRBD1 (5 bases). The germline gives CDR1 MDHEN, CDR2 SYDVKM. Trimming took off 5 bases at V and 7 bases at J, with 11 bases between the two ends. The CDR3 has 12 amino acids. The CDR3 DNA sequence: TGTGCCAGCAGTACTTCCAGGGTTGGCTACACCTTC. Translated: CASSTSRVGYTF.